The 23 T cell receptor beta chains given below trace back to one sample, sequenced in a study of blood T cell repertoires in COVID-19. Here immunoSEQ multiplex PCR was the method, and the copy in TCRdb shows in-frame clones only, minus some. The data hold around 450,000 clones, with 80% to 95% observed a single time. The sequenced sample was PBMCs or T cells enriched from blood (not recorded which). These receptors all stem from a man between 18 and 29 years old who had recovered from COVID-19.

This clone appeared a single time. The chain's CDR3 is CASSPLSTGELFF. The CDR3 DNA reads as TGTGCCAGCAGCCCCCTCAGCACCGGGGAGCTGTTTTTT. The V and J genes are TRBV7-2 and TRBJ2-2; D gene unclear. The germline V and J ends were trimmed by 5 bases and 4 bases, with 8 bases remaining between them. CDR3 length: 13 amino acids. Germline V lookup: CDR1 SGHTA, CDR2 FQGNSA.

The chain joins TRBV2 to TRBJ1-2, with a weak D call TRBD1 (6 bases). Germline V gives CDR1 SNHLY, CDR2 FYNNEI. The CDR3 loop spans 16 amino acids. Trimming took 3 bases from V and 6 from J, leaving 20 bases between them. The CDR3 reads CASSEIKGPKGDGYTF. The CDR3 coding sequence is TGTGCCAGCAGTGAGATTAAGGGCCCGAAGGGGGATGGCTACACCTTC.

The chain recombines TRBV19 with TRBJ1-2; D is possibly TRBD1 (6 bases). Trimming left V 9 bases short and J 4 bases short, with 24 bases between. The germline V gene has CDR1 LNHDA and CDR2 SQIVND (reference sequence). CDR3 length equals 16 residues. CDR3 loop: CASLGTLQTDGYGYTF. The CDR3 DNA sequence: TGTGCCAGCCTCGGGACATTGCAAACGGACGGCTATGGCTACACCTTC.

V and J are TRBV7-8 and TRBJ2-5; possible D gene TRBD2, 6 bases. The CDR3 length is 14 residues. V gave up 8 bases and J gave up 5 bases, with 18 bases separating them. Per the germline V gene, CDR1 is SGHVS and CDR2 is FQNEAQ. The CDR3 loop is CASRKGSSGETQYF. The CDR3, as DNA: TGTGCCAGCCGCAAGGGGAGTAGCGGTGAGACCCAGTACTTC.

V usage is TRBV27 and J usage is TRBJ1-1; TRBD1 aligns across 8 bases. The ends lost 0 bases at V and 1 base at J; junction bases unmatched: 1. The CDR3 consists of 15 residues. Germline V lookup: CDR1 MNHEY, CDR2 SMNVEV (reference sequence). CDR3 sequence reads: CASSLSGTGNTEAFF. For the CDR3, the DNA is TGTGCCAGCAGTTTATCGGGGACAGGGAACACTGAAGCTTTCTTT.

V usage is TRBV7-6 and J usage is TRBJ2-3, with a possible D match to TRBD2 (5 bases). V lost 6 bases, J lost 2 bases, and 9 bases lay in between. Germline CDR1 SGHVS, CDR2 FNYEAQ. The CDR3 is 13 amino acids. CDR3 region: CASSPGNTDTQYF. CDR3 nucleotides: TGTGCCAGCAGTCCCGGGAACACAGATACGCAGTATTTT.

The chain has TRBV11-2 and TRBJ1-6, with a possible D match to TRBD1 (5 bases). V shed 0 bases and J shed 7 bases, with 10 bases lying between them. This CDR3 is 15 amino acids long. Germline V gives CDR1 SGHAT, CDR2 FQNNGV. CDR3 sequence (DNA): TGTGCCAGCAGCTTAGAGCAGGGTTTCAATTCACCCCTCCACTTT. It codes for CASSLEQGFNSPLHF.

This chain joins TRBV13 and TRBJ2-1; 12 nucleotides align to TRBD2. V gave up 8 bases and J gave up 5 bases; unmatched junction bases: 16. Looked up from germline, CDR1 is PRHDT and CDR2 is FYEKMQ (reference sequence). The CDR3 covers 18 residues. CDR3: CASQPGLAGSLPNNEQFF. The CDR3 coding sequence is TGTGCCAGCCAACCGGGACTAGCGGGCTCCCTCCCCAACAATGAGCAGTTCTTC.

The chain uses TRBV10-2 and TRBJ1-2; D gene uncertain. Trimming stripped 0 bases from V and 4 bases from J, with 6 bases between. The CDR3 consists of 13 residues. CDR1 and CDR2 from the germline V gene are WSHSY and SAAADI. The CDR3 bases are TGCGCCAGCAGTGAGTCTTCCAGCTATGGCTACACCTTC. Translation: CASSESSSYGYTF.

This chain joins TRBV5-1 and TRBJ1-6; no definite D call. The CDR3 sequence is 15 residues long. Looked up from germline, CDR1 is SGHRS and CDR2 is YFSETQ. Trimming left V 7 bases short and J 7 bases short, with 18 bases between. CDR3 nucleotides: TGCGCCAGCGTTGTCGGTAAACGGGAAAATTCACCCCTCCACTTT. It specifies CASVVGKRENSPLHF.

This chain connects TRBV7-9 to TRBJ2-2; 8 nucleotides match TRBD2. Unmatched junction bases numbered 6, after V lost 1 base and J lost 5 bases. CDR3 length: 16 amino acids. Per the germline V gene, CDR1 is SEHNR and CDR2 is FQNEAQ (reference sequence). The CDR3 nucleotides are TGTGCCAGCAGCTTAGTTGCGGGAGGTCAGACCGGGGAGCTGTTTTTT. This translates into CASSLVAGGQTGELFF.

The sample holds a few counts of this clone. The gene calls are TRBV19 and TRBJ1-4; D is unclear. The V and J ends lost 3 bases and 6 bases respectively, with 11 bases between them. From germline, CDR1 is LNHDA and CDR2 SQIVND (reference sequence). The CDR3 length is 14 residues. The CDR3 region has the DNA TGTGCCAGTAGTATTGGAGGGAATCATGAAAAACTGTTTTTT. It codes for CASSIGGNHEKLFF.

The CDR3 here is CASSLTGGSKTQYF. DNA for the CDR3: TGTGCCAGCAGCTTGACAGGCGGGAGCAAGACCCAGTACTTC. This chain connects TRBV5-5 to TRBJ2-5; 7 bases are shared with TRBD2. Germline V gives CDR1 SGHKS, CDR2 YYEKEE (reference sequence). J gave up 6 bases and V 1 base, and 6 bases lay outside the gene matches. This CDR3 region has 14 residues.

V usage is TRBV3-1 (or the pseudogene TRBV3-2) and J usage is TRBJ1-1, with a tentative D call TRBD1 (6 bases). Looked up from germline, CDR1 is LGHDT and CDR2 is YNNKEL (reference sequence). This CDR3 has 15 amino acids. V was shortened by 3 bases and J by 1 base, with 12 bases between the two germline ends. CDR3 bases: TGTGCCAGCAGCCAGTCCGGACAGCGGAACACTGAAGCTTTCTTT. Translated, it gives CASSQSGQRNTEAFF.

This clone was detected only once. J is TRBJ2-1 and V is TRBV6-5; 10 bases are shared with TRBD2. The CDR3 covers 15 residues. The germline V gene encodes CDR1 MNHEY and CDR2 SVGAGI. V was pared by 6 bases and J by 3 bases, with 5 bases of the junction left unmatched. The chain's CDR3 is CASSPIAGGYNEQFF. Written as DNA, the CDR3 is TGTGCCAGCAGCCCCATAGCGGGAGGCTACAATGAGCAGTTCTTC.

Concerning this clone itself: Its ends do not fully match the called genes, so a read error is possible. The chain links TRBV6-6 to TRBJ2-7; D might be TRBD1 (5 bases). CDR1 is MNHNY and CDR2 is SVGAGI in the germline V gene (reference sequence). The CDR3 is 14 amino acids. The CDR3 DNA follows: TGTGCCAGCACTTACACTGGGGCACCTTACGAGCAGTACTTC. Its protein is CASTYTGAPYEQYF.

V is TRBV24-1 and J is TRBJ1-5, with 7 nucleotides matching TRBD1. The CDR3 has 13 residues. Germline CDR1 KGHDR, CDR2 SFDVKD. The J segment lost 7 bases and the V segment lost 5 bases, leaving 4 bases of the junction unmatched. As DNA, the CDR3 is TGTGCCACCAGTGGGTCAGGGGGACAGCCCCAGCATTTT. Encoded protein: CATSGSGGQPQHF.

The chain recombines TRBV5-1 with TRBJ1-1; 9 nucleotides line up with TRBD1. The CDR3 has 16 amino acids. Germline-derived CDR1 and CDR2 are SGHRS and YFSETQ. With V trimmed by 2 bases and J by 5 bases, 10 bases remained unmatched. The CDR3 region has the DNA TGCGCCAGCAGCTTTACAGGGGGCAATGGTGGAACTGAAGCTTTCTTT. It translates to CASSFTGGNGGTEAFF.

The rearrangement joins TRBV14 to TRBJ2-1, with a possible D match to TRBD2 (7 bases). V was shortened by 1 base and J by 4 bases, with 14 bases between the two germline ends. Germline CDR1 is SGHDN and CDR2 is FVKESK. This CDR3 contains 16 residues. CDR3 sequence: CASSQVPGRGYNEQFF. The CDR3 coding sequence is TGTGCCAGCAGCCAAGTTCCGGGGAGGGGGTACAATGAGCAGTTCTTC.

The chain couples TRBV5-5 to TRBJ1-2; D remains unclear. V was clipped by 0 bases and J by 8 bases, with 8 bases between them. This CDR3 comprises 12 residues. Looked up from germline, CDR1 is SGHKS and CDR2 is YYEKEE (reference sequence). This chain's CDR3 is CASSLGNRGYTF. CDR3 coding DNA: TGTGCCAGCAGCTTGGGCAATCGGGGCTACACCTTC.

This rearrangement joins TRBV28 to TRBJ2-7; D is uncertain. The CDR3 has 12 residues. Trimming removed 2 bases at V and 5 bases at J, with 7 bases between. The V gene's germline CDR1 is MDHEN and CDR2 SYDVKM. The CDR3 sequence is CASSLPPDEQYF. In nucleotides, the CDR3 is TGTGCCAGCAGTTTACCCCCAGACGAGCAGTACTTC.

This chain connects TRBV29-1 to TRBJ2-7; 11 nucleotides agree with TRBD1. The germline V gene encodes CDR1 SQVTM and CDR2 ANQGSEA. This CDR3 is 15 amino acids long. Unmatched junction bases numbered 7, after V lost 3 bases and J lost 3 bases. CDR3 coding DNA: TGCAGCGTTGATCAACGGGACAGGGGGAACTACGAGCAGTACTTC. As protein: CSVDQRDRGNYEQYF.

This clone showed up just once. This sequence joins TRBV28 and TRBJ2-7; D might be TRBD2 (6 bases). V lost 3 bases and J lost 0, with 12 bases in between. CDR1 MDHEN and CDR2 SYDVKM come from the germline V gene. The length of the CDR3 is 15 residues. CDR3 region: CASSFGGESSYEQYF. The CDR3 coding sequence is TGTGCCAGCAGTTTCGGGGGAGAGAGCTCCTACGAGCAGTACTTC.